This is a list of T cell receptor beta chains from one sample in a study of T cells in Graves' hyperthyroidism and ophthalmopathy. Each CDR3 protein gets one entry after TCRdb re-called the multiplex PCR reads with MiXCR. Among 200,000 to 250,000 distinct CDR3 sequences listed, around 16% were seen once. The sample was blood. The source of these receptors is a woman aged 45-65 years with Graves' hyperthyroidism. The CDR3 runs from the conserved cysteine through the conserved F or W. The D gene is left open where the match is weak. Clone size is shown for a subset of rows, as once, few, many or a class of expanded clone.

V gene: TRBV5-1; D gene: NA; J gene: TRBJ2-7; clone size: NA; CDR3 protein: CASSKDTWDFEQYF; CDR3 DNA: TGCGCCAGCAGCAAGGACACTTGGGATTTCGAGCAGTACTTC
V gene: TRBV11-2; D gene: NA; J gene: TRBJ2-5; clone size: many; CDR3 protein: CASSSGSQRGTQYF; CDR3 DNA: TGTGCCAGCAGCTCCGGGTCCCAACGAGGGACCCAGTACTTC
V gene: TRBV6-1; D gene: NA; J gene: TRBJ2-3; clone size: many; CDR3 protein: CASSRSGSDTQYF; CDR3 DNA: TGTGCCAGCAGTCGGAGTGGGTCAGATACGCAGTATTTT
V gene: TRBV19; D gene: NA; J gene: TRBJ1-5; clone size: NA; CDR3 protein: CASTRQAGSNQPQHF; CDR3 DNA: TGTGCCAGTACCCGGCAGGCGGGTAGCAATCAGCCCCAGCATTTT
V gene: TRBV7-8; D gene: NA; J gene: TRBJ1-1; clone size: many; CDR3 protein: CASSPRAGTMNTEAFF; CDR3 DNA: TGTGCCAGCAGCCCAAGGGCAGGGACCATGAACACTGAAGCTTTCTTT
V gene: TRBV6-1; D gene: NA; J gene: TRBJ2-2; clone size: many; CDR3 protein: CASNPRVTNTGELFF; CDR3 DNA: TGTGCCAGCAACCCCCGCGTAACGAACACCGGGGAGCTGTTTTTT
V gene: TRBV10-3; D gene: TRBD1; J gene: TRBJ1-5; clone size: NA; CDR3 protein: CAISETQGYNQPQHF; CDR3 DNA: TGTGCCATCAGTGAGACACAGGGGTACAATCAGCCCCAGCATTTT
V gene: TRBV28; D gene: TRBD2; J gene: TRBJ2-5; clone size: many; CDR3 protein: CASSLGLAVILETQYF; CDR3 DNA: TGTGCCAGCAGTTTAGGACTAGCGGTTATTCTGGAGACCCAGTACTTC
V gene: TRBV18; D gene: NA; J gene: TRBJ1-5; clone size: many; CDR3 protein: CASSPEFIQPQHF; CDR3 DNA: TGTGCCAGCTCACCCGAGTTTATTCAGCCCCAGCATTTT
V gene: TRBV30; D gene: TRBD2; J gene: TRBJ2-7; clone size: many; CDR3 protein: CAWTGTSGIMQYF; CDR3 DNA: TGTGCCTGGACCGGGACTAGCGGGATAATGCAGTACTTC
V gene: TRBV27; D gene: TRBD1; J gene: TRBJ1-2; clone size: many; CDR3 protein: CASSLFARGHGYTF; CDR3 DNA: TGTGCCAGCAGTTTATTTGCCAGGGGGCACGGCTACACCTTC
V gene: TRBV7-9; D gene: NA; J gene: TRBJ2-5; clone size: few; CDR3 protein: CASSPWTEKETQYF; CDR3 DNA: TGTGCCAGCAGCCCCTGGACAGAAAAAGAGACCCAGTACTTC
V gene: TRBV12-3/TRBV12-4; D gene: NA; J gene: TRBJ1-1; clone size: many; CDR3 protein: CASLDQGWTEAFF; CDR3 DNA: TGTGCCAGCCTTGACCAGGGGTGGACTGAAGCTTTCTTT
V gene: TRBV20-1; D gene: NA; J gene: TRBJ1-1; clone size: NA; CDR3 protein: CSVLQDGNTEAFF; CDR3 DNA: TGCAGTGTTCTGCAGGACGGGAACACTGAAGCTTTCTTT
V gene: TRBV9; D gene: TRBD1; J gene: TRBJ1-3; clone size: few; CDR3 protein: CASSPPGTVSGNTIYF; CDR3 DNA: TGTGCCAGCAGCCCCCCCGGGACAGTCTCTGGAAACACCATATATTTT